This T cell receptor beta chain is from a study of graft-versus-host responses after intestinal transplantation. On the study more broadly: Those transplanted obtained multivisceral, liver-intestinal, or isolated intestinal grafts. General study findings and limits: Declining HvG levels early post-transplant were linked to peak circulating GvH clone levels. Individuals carrying graft-donor T cell macrochimerism showed high graft-versus-host to host-versus-graft clonal ratios in allografts.

Here immunoSEQ multiplex PCR was the method, and the copy in TCRdb shows in-frame clones only, minus some. The profile shows around 43,000 clones, 75% to 95% of them singletons. The CDR3 sequence is 16 residues long. Germline loops: CDR1 SGHDT, CDR2 YYEEEE. Trimming took off 1 base at V and 0 bases at J, with 11 bases between the two ends. In the case of this clone: What it recognizes is unknown.

This chain connects TRBV5-6 to TRBJ2-4; D may be TRBD1 (6 bases). Sequenced material: PBMCs, taken 524 days after transplant. This TCR was sampled from a human patient who received an intestinal transplant, so some T cells may come from the graft donor. This chain's CDR3 is CASSLQGFSAKNIQYF. For the CDR3, the DNA is TGTGCCAGCAGCTTGCAGGGGTTTTCAGCCAAAAACATTCAGTACTTC.